This T cell receptor (beta chain) derives from a study of early T cells in non-severe SARS-CoV-2 infection (dated by TCRdb to the early 2020s). Some background on the complete study: Because TCR sequencing relied on bulk RNA taken from unsorted whole blood, pairing of alpha and beta chains was not possible.

V is clipped by 1 base and J by 0 bases, and the sequence between their germline boundaries is 10 bases long. The germline V gene specifies SGDLS as CDR1 and YYNGEE as CDR2. There are 16 amino acids in the CDR3, from cysteine to phenylalanine inclusive. Just the 48-base CDR3 DNA is kept, in frame starting at base 1. Broad study findings and their caveats: VDJdb matching was skewed toward anti-spike CD8 responses and likely underestimated virus-specific expansions, missing private and CD4 specificities.

A case-control design nested within a healthcare worker cohort in London, UK, was used, with weekly nasopharyngeal swab PCR tests and blood sampling performed. Healthcare workers were enrolled in the week of the UK lockdown, from 23 to 31 March 2020, and were followed every week for up to roughly 16 weeks. Turning to this clonotype: Its antigen remains unidentified. Within one base of it there is no much larger clone, and no base qualities were kept.

Libraries came from 5' RACE. Data came from a NextSeq 500. In the TCR library protocol, unique molecular identifiers were attached to individual cDNA molecules to correct for PCR bias and sequencing error. Both TCR alpha and beta chains were sequenced, and tight co-correlation was observed between alpha and beta sequence abundances in each sample. In the original analysis: V gene, J gene and CDR3 annotation of TCR sequences was performed with Decombinator V4. Expanded TCRs were defined as changing significantly between any two time points under a Poisson model with p below 0.0001. TCR abundances were normalised to the total number of TCRs sequenced per sample and were expressed as counts per million. MAIT TCRs were defined by TRAV1-2 paired with TRAJ12, TRAJ20 or TRAJ33, and iNKT TCRs by TRAV10 paired with TRAJ18. VDJdb, accessed 1 November 2021, was searched for CMV, EBV and SARS-CoV-2 annotated TCRs, excluding TCRs annotated for multiple antigens. TCRdb passed the public sequencing reads through fastp at Q25 and MiXCR, retaining productive beta sequences. Rows matching on CDR3 protein sequence are summarized as one entry with the most common DNA and genes. Here the V and J calls rest on TCRdb's processing, not on the authors' analysis. Here the sample has 65,000 to 95,000 distinct CDR3 sequences; 14% occur a single time. The ten largest clones add up to 9.5% to 13% of the sample.

The receptor chain draws on TRBV9 and TRBJ2-2; D gene: possibly TRBD1, on 6 matching bases. Sequencing used whole blood. The source of this sequence is an adult who was a healthcare worker with PCR-confirmed SARS-CoV-2 infection or an uninfected control (not recorded which). At the DNA level, the sequence is TGTGCCAGCAGCGTATCAGGGGAACCGAACACCGGGGAGCTGTTTTTT. Translated, this gives CASSVSGEPNTGELFF.